This paragraph reports one T cell receptor beta chain. Its antigen is undetermined. Multiplex touch-down PCR with TRB-A/B primers amplified rearranged V-D-J TRB sequences. TCRdb re-called the multiplex PCR reads through MiXCR, storing one row per CDR3 protein. The table records about 13,000 distinct CDR3 sequences, 20% to 30% of them present only once. CDR3 length: 17 amino acids. With 5 bases removed from V and 1 base from J, the gap between germline ends came to 20 bases. Germline assignment: CDR1 SGHTA and CDR2 FQGNSA. The data derive from a study of T cell repertoires in aging, cancer and after chemotherapy. About the research overall: Over several months to years, re-sampled healthy donor repertoires clearly shared clones. Study-level points and caveats: Median generation probability rose over the chemotherapy interval in each cancer cohort, suggesting rebound thymic output. Compared with age-matched healthy donors, untreated hematological or solid cancer patients showed higher blood TCR clonality. Immunological memory after chemotherapy cannot be judged from the repertoire data.

Amplification of TCR beta used genomic DNA extracted from peripheral blood. This sequence joins TRBV7-2 and TRBJ1-1; no clear D gene. Material: blood. The TCR comes from a human donor in good health. The CDR3 DNA reads as TGTGCCAGCAGCCCCCTCATTACCTGGCAGCAGAACACTGAAGCTTTCTTT. This translates into CASSPLITWQQNTEAFF. Full variable domain (rest looked up from reference TRBV7-2 and TRBJ1-1): GAGVSQSPSNKVTEKGKDVELRCDPISGHTALYWYRQSLGQGLEFLIYFQGNSAPDKSGLPSDRFSAERTGGSVSTLTIQRTQQEDSAVYLCASSPLITWQQNTEAFFGQGTRLTVV.